This is a list of T cell receptor beta chains from one sample in a study of cytomegalovirus exposure and HLA in healthy donors. Assay: immunoSEQ multiplex PCR; the TCRdb copy retains only in-frame clones and omits some. The data show over 150,000 clones, roughly 80% seen once. Sequenced input: PBMCs. The receptors stem from a woman between 45 and 65 years old in good health and CMV-seronegative. CDR3s include the opening cysteine and the closing phenylalanine or tryptophan. A D gene is named only where the DNA matches it firmly. Size tells how often a clone was seen (once, few, many) or the class of an expanded clone, and some rows leave it out.

J gene: TRBJ2-5
clone size: NA
CDR3 length: 13
D gene: NA
V gene: TRBV5-8
CDR3 DNA: TGTGCCAGACCATTTGACAGGTCCCAGACCCAGTACTTC
CDR3 protein: CARPFDRSQTQYF

J gene: TRBJ1-1
clone size: NA
CDR3 length: 13
D gene: NA
V gene: TRBV11-2
CDR3 DNA: TGTGCCAGCAGCCAAGGTCCCAGGGGTGAAGCTTTCTTT
CDR3 protein: CASSQGPRGEAFF

J gene: TRBJ1-2
clone size: many
CDR3 length: 14
D gene: NA
V gene: TRBV5-1
CDR3 DNA: TGCGCCAGCAGCTCCGGTAACCCGGGCTATGGCTACACCTTC
CDR3 protein: CASSSGNPGYGYTF

J gene: TRBJ2-5
clone size: NA
CDR3 length: 16
D gene: TRBD1
V gene: TRBV7-2
CDR3 DNA: TGTGCCAGCAGCCGGAGCCGTAGGACAGGGGGAGAGACCCAGTACTTC
CDR3 protein: CASSRSRRTGGETQYF

J gene: TRBJ2-3
clone size: NA
CDR3 length: 12
D gene: NA
V gene: TRBV7-2
CDR3 DNA: TGTGCCAGCAGCATCATCACAGATACGCAGTATTTT
CDR3 protein: CASSIITDTQYF

J gene: TRBJ1-5
clone size: NA
CDR3 length: 14
D gene: TRBD1
V gene: TRBV30
CDR3 DNA: TGTGCCTGGAGTCACGGACAGGGACCCTGGCCCCAGCATTTT
CDR3 protein: CAWSHGQGPWPQHF

J gene: TRBJ2-1
clone size: NA
CDR3 length: 15
D gene: TRBD2
V gene: TRBV7-2
CDR3 DNA: TGTGCCAGCAGCTCGGAGGGAGGGCCCCACAATGAGCAGTTCTTC
CDR3 protein: CASSSEGGPHNEQFF

J gene: TRBJ1-2
clone size: few
CDR3 length: 13
D gene: NA
V gene: TRBV6-1
CDR3 DNA: TGTGCCAGCAGTGATTCCCCGACAGATGGCTACACCTTC
CDR3 protein: CASSDSPTDGYTF

J gene: TRBJ1-5
clone size: NA
CDR3 length: 14
D gene: NA
V gene: TRBV6-1
CDR3 DNA: TGTGCCAGCAGTAAACAGACGGACAATCAGCCCCAGCATTTT
CDR3 protein: CASSKQTDNQPQHF

J gene: TRBJ1-4
clone size: once
CDR3 length: 14
D gene: NA
V gene: TRBV7-9
CDR3 DNA: TGTGCCAGCAGCCCGGGACACCTTAATGAAAAACTGTTTTTT
CDR3 protein: CASSPGHLNEKLFF

J gene: TRBJ1-1
clone size: NA
CDR3 length: 12
D gene: TRBD1
V gene: TRBV7-3
CDR3 DNA: TGTGCCGGCAGCTCGTGGACAGGGGAAGCTTTCTTT
CDR3 protein: CAGSSWTGEAFF

J gene: TRBJ1-2
clone size: NA
CDR3 length: 18
D gene: TRBD1
V gene: TRBV27
CDR3 DNA: TGTGCCAGCAGCCCCGCCCGGGACAGGGACCTTTCTAACTATGGCTACACCTTC
CDR3 protein: CASSPARDRDLSNYGYTF

J gene: TRBJ2-7
clone size: NA
CDR3 length: 15
D gene: TRBD2
V gene: TRBV5-1
CDR3 DNA: TGCGCCAGCAGCTTGGGACTAGCGGGCTCCTACGAGCAGTACTTC
CDR3 protein: CASSLGLAGSYEQYF

J gene: TRBJ2-7
clone size: NA
CDR3 length: 16
D gene: TRBD2
V gene: TRBV7-3
CDR3 DNA: TGTGCCAGCAGTTGGGGGTCCCGCGGGGGAGCCAACGAGCAGTACTTC
CDR3 protein: CASSWGSRGGANEQYF

J gene: TRBJ2-1
clone size: NA
CDR3 length: 17
D gene: TRBD2
V gene: TRBV11-2
CDR3 DNA: TGTGCCAGCAGCACAGAAGTGGGAGGGCAGGTTTACAATGAGCAGTTCTTC
CDR3 protein: CASSTEVGGQVYNEQFF

J gene: TRBJ2-1
clone size: NA
CDR3 length: 16
D gene: TRBD2
V gene: TRBV28
CDR3 DNA: TGTGCCAGCAGTTCGCTAGCGGGGGGCTCCTACAATGAGCAGTTCTTC
CDR3 protein: CASSSLAGGSYNEQFF

J gene: TRBJ2-7
clone size: once
CDR3 length: 16
D gene: TRBD1
V gene: TRBV7-6
CDR3 DNA: TGTGCCAGCAGCACAATCCGGGACAGGGGGCCGGGCGAGCAGTACTTC
CDR3 protein: CASSTIRDRGPGEQYF

J gene: TRBJ2-7
clone size: NA
CDR3 length: 19
D gene: NA
V gene: TRBV4-2
CDR3 DNA: TGTGCCAGCAGCCAACCCAGCTGGAGGGGTTCGGCTACCTCCTACGAGCAGTACTTC
CDR3 protein: CASSQPSWRGSATSYEQYF

J gene: TRBJ1-1
clone size: NA
CDR3 length: 13
D gene: NA
V gene: TRBV4-3
CDR3 DNA: TGCGCCAGCAGCCAAGCCTTTAACACTGAAGCTTTCTTT
CDR3 protein: CASSQAFNTEAFF

J gene: TRBJ2-1
clone size: NA
CDR3 length: 14
D gene: TRBD2
V gene: TRBV7-9
CDR3 DNA: TGTGCCAGCAGCTTAAGACTAGCGTGGGATGAGCAGTTCTTC
CDR3 protein: CASSLRLAWDEQFF

J gene: TRBJ1-3
clone size: NA
CDR3 length: 16
D gene: NA
V gene: TRBV28
CDR3 DNA: TGTGCCAGCAGTGGCCTGACGGGACACTTAGGAAACACCATATATTTT
CDR3 protein: CASSGLTGHLGNTIYF

J gene: TRBJ2-3
clone size: NA
CDR3 length: 17
D gene: TRBD1
V gene: TRBV5-4
CDR3 DNA: TGTGCCAGCAGCTTGGTAGGTCGGCAGGGGGCCACAGATACGCAGTATTTT
CDR3 protein: CASSLVGRQGATDTQYF

J gene: TRBJ1-2
clone size: few
CDR3 length: 12
D gene: NA
V gene: TRBV27
CDR3 DNA: TGTGCCAGCACCTTCAGGGGTGATGGCTACACCTTC
CDR3 protein: CASTFRGDGYTF

J gene: TRBJ2-5
clone size: NA
CDR3 length: 19
D gene: NA
V gene: TRBV5-1
CDR3 DNA: TGCGCCAGCAGCTTGGACAGTCGCGTCCGCTCCGGCGGACTGGGGACCCAGTACTTC
CDR3 protein: CASSLDSRVRSGGLGTQYF

J gene: TRBJ1-4
clone size: NA
CDR3 length: 15
D gene: NA
V gene: TRBV5-4
CDR3 DNA: TGTGCCAGCAGCTCGGAGGGCCTTGGGAATGAAAAACTGTTTTTT
CDR3 protein: CASSSEGLGNEKLFF

J gene: TRBJ2-1
clone size: once
CDR3 length: 17
D gene: TRBD2
V gene: TRBV25-1
CDR3 DNA: TGTGCCAGCAGTGAGGGCCTAGCGGTCCGATCCTACAATGAGCAGTTCTTC
CDR3 protein: CASSEGLAVRSYNEQFF

J gene: TRBJ2-7
clone size: NA
CDR3 length: 12
D gene: TRBD2
V gene: TRBV30
CDR3 DNA: TGTGCCTGGAGTTTCCGGGAGGACGAGCAGTACTTC
CDR3 protein: CAWSFREDEQYF

J gene: TRBJ1-1
clone size: few
CDR3 length: 13
D gene: TRBD1
V gene: TRBV2
CDR3 DNA: TGTGCCCGCCGACAGGGACGAGACACTGAAGCTTTCTTT
CDR3 protein: CARRQGRDTEAFF

J gene: TRBJ2-7
clone size: NA
CDR3 length: 14
D gene: NA
V gene: TRBV6-5
CDR3 DNA: TGTGCCAGCAGTGATACAGGGAGAACCTACGAGCAGTACTTC
CDR3 protein: CASSDTGRTYEQYF

J gene: TRBJ2-1
clone size: NA
CDR3 length: 18
D gene: TRBD2
V gene: TRBV4-2
CDR3 DNA: TGTGCCAGCAGCCACGAAGCGTTTTGGGGGACTAGATACAATGAGCAGTTCTTC
CDR3 protein: CASSHEAFWGTRYNEQFF

J gene: TRBJ1-2
clone size: NA
CDR3 length: 16
D gene: NA
V gene: TRBV19
CDR3 DNA: TGTGCCAGTAGTATAGGAGAAAGAGCCTCTAACTATGGCTACACCTTC
CDR3 protein: CASSIGERASNYGYTF

J gene: TRBJ1-5
clone size: once
CDR3 length: 14
D gene: NA
V gene: TRBV18
CDR3 DNA: TGTGCCAGCTCACCAGGACAGAACAATCAGCCCCAGCATTTT
CDR3 protein: CASSPGQNNQPQHF

J gene: TRBJ2-3
clone size: NA
CDR3 length: 13
D gene: NA
V gene: TRBV10-1
CDR3 DNA: TGCGCCAGCAACAGGGAGATCACAGATACGCAGTATTTT
CDR3 protein: CASNREITDTQYF

J gene: TRBJ2-7
clone size: NA
CDR3 length: 15
D gene: TRBD2
V gene: TRBV6-4
CDR3 DNA: TGTGCCAGCAGTGCCTTGAGCGGGAGCTCCTACGAGCAGTACTTC
CDR3 protein: CASSALSGSSYEQYF

J gene: TRBJ2-3
clone size: once
CDR3 length: 15
D gene: NA
V gene: TRBV7-9
CDR3 DNA: TGTGCCAGCAGCCCCCGGGACACCGATCCAGATACGCAGTATTTT
CDR3 protein: CASSPRDTDPDTQYF

J gene: TRBJ2-3
clone size: NA
CDR3 length: 15
D gene: NA
V gene: TRBV5-4
CDR3 DNA: TGTGCCAGCAGCTCCGGGAGGCGAGGGGGAGATACGCAGTATTTT
CDR3 protein: CASSSGRRGGDTQYF

J gene: TRBJ1-1
clone size: few
CDR3 length: 13
D gene: NA
V gene: TRBV6-5
CDR3 DNA: TGTGCCAGCAGAAGAGGATATGGCACTGAAGCTTTCTTT
CDR3 protein: CASRRGYGTEAFF

J gene: TRBJ2-3
clone size: NA
CDR3 length: 12
D gene: TRBD2
V gene: TRBV12-5
CDR3 DNA: TGTGCTAGTGGTTTCGGGGGGGATACGCAGTATTTT
CDR3 protein: CASGFGGDTQYF

J gene: TRBJ2-3
clone size: NA
CDR3 length: 15
D gene: TRBD2
V gene: TRBV5-1
CDR3 DNA: TGCGCCAGCAGCGGAGCGGGAGGGGGCACAGATACGCAGTATTTT
CDR3 protein: CASSGAGGGTDTQYF

J gene: TRBJ2-2
clone size: NA
CDR3 length: 16
D gene: NA
V gene: TRBV5-4
CDR3 DNA: TGTGCCAGCAGCAAGGAGGGGGCTTCGAACACCGGGGAGCTGTTTTTT
CDR3 protein: CASSKEGASNTGELFF

J gene: TRBJ2-1
clone size: NA
CDR3 length: 13
D gene: NA
V gene: TRBV5-1
CDR3 DNA: TGCGCCAGCATTGGCACCCTAGGGAGTGAGCAGTTCTTC
CDR3 protein: CASIGTLGSEQFF

J gene: TRBJ2-3
clone size: NA
CDR3 length: 12
D gene: NA
V gene: TRBV11-3
CDR3 DNA: TGTGCCAGCAGCTTACGGGATGATACGCAGTATTTT
CDR3 protein: CASSLRDDTQYF

J gene: TRBJ1-2
clone size: NA
CDR3 length: 14
D gene: TRBD1
V gene: TRBV28
CDR3 DNA: TGTGCCAGCAGGACCGGACAGGGGATGGGAGGCTACACCTTC
CDR3 protein: CASRTGQGMGGYTF

J gene: TRBJ2-5
clone size: once
CDR3 length: 16
D gene: TRBD1
V gene: TRBV11-3
CDR3 DNA: TGTGCCAGCAGCTTGCGACTTACAGGGGTCCGAGAGACCCAGTACTTC
CDR3 protein: CASSLRLTGVRETQYF

J gene: TRBJ1-1
clone size: NA
CDR3 length: 15
D gene: NA
V gene: TRBV29-1
CDR3 DNA: TGCAGCGTTGACTGGGGTTGGGGGGAGAACACTGAAGCTTTCTTT
CDR3 protein: CSVDWGWGENTEAFF

J gene: TRBJ1-1
clone size: NA
CDR3 length: 15
D gene: NA
V gene: TRBV4-1
CDR3 DNA: TGCGCCAGCAGCCACCCCCCCCGGGGGAACACTGAAGCTTTCTTT
CDR3 protein: CASSHPPRGNTEAFF

J gene: TRBJ1-1
clone size: few
CDR3 length: 17
D gene: TRBD1
V gene: TRBV4-1
CDR3 DNA: TGCGCCAGCAGCCTAGGACAGGGGGCTTCGATGAACACTGAAGCTTTCTTT
CDR3 protein: CASSLGQGASMNTEAFF

J gene: TRBJ2-2
clone size: NA
CDR3 length: 13
D gene: NA
V gene: TRBV7-7
CDR3 DNA: TGTGCCAGCAGCTCCCAAGCGCCCGGGGAGCTGTTTTTT
CDR3 protein: CASSSQAPGELFF

J gene: TRBJ1-1
clone size: NA
CDR3 length: 14
D gene: NA
V gene: TRBV7-2
CDR3 DNA: TGTGCCAGCAGCTTGAGACAGACCCCTCCTGAAGCTTTCTTT
CDR3 protein: CASSLRQTPPEAFF

J gene: TRBJ1-2
clone size: NA
CDR3 length: 15
D gene: TRBD1
V gene: TRBV7-9
CDR3 DNA: TGTGCCAGCAGTCCGGGGACAGGGTATATCTATGGCTACACCTTC
CDR3 protein: CASSPGTGYIYGYTF

J gene: TRBJ2-3
clone size: NA
CDR3 length: 14
D gene: NA
V gene: TRBV5-4
CDR3 DNA: TGTGCCAGCAGCTTGGGGCGGGGGCCCGATACGCAGTATTTT
CDR3 protein: CASSLGRGPDTQYF

J gene: TRBJ1-1
clone size: NA
CDR3 length: 14
D gene: NA
V gene: TRBV18
CDR3 DNA: TGTGCCAGCTCACCACAGGGGCTAAACACTGAAGCTTTCTTT
CDR3 protein: CASSPQGLNTEAFF

J gene: TRBJ2-5
clone size: few
CDR3 length: 13
D gene: NA
V gene: TRBV21-1
CDR3 DNA: TGTGCCAGCAGCAAAGGGACTAGAGGGACCCAGTACTTC
CDR3 protein: CASSKGTRGTQYF

J gene: TRBJ1-2
clone size: NA
CDR3 length: 13
D gene: NA
V gene: TRBV7-8
CDR3 DNA: TGTGCCAGCAGCTTAACGGAGAACTATGGCTACACCTTC
CDR3 protein: CASSLTENYGYTF

J gene: TRBJ2-4
clone size: NA
CDR3 length: 13
D gene: NA
V gene: TRBV4-2
CDR3 DNA: TGTGCCAGCAGCCAAGCGGGACAAGTCATTCAGTACTTC
CDR3 protein: CASSQAGQVIQYF

J gene: TRBJ2-2
clone size: NA
CDR3 length: 13
D gene: NA
V gene: TRBV6-1
CDR3 DNA: TGTGCCAGCAGGACAGGGAACACCGGGGAGCTGTTTTTT
CDR3 protein: CASRTGNTGELFF

J gene: TRBJ1-5
clone size: NA
CDR3 length: 15
D gene: NA
V gene: TRBV4-2
CDR3 DNA: TGTGCCAGCAGCCCATCGACCCGGGGAGGGCAGCCCCAGCATTTT
CDR3 protein: CASSPSTRGGQPQHF

J gene: TRBJ2-3
clone size: NA
CDR3 length: 14
D gene: TRBD1
V gene: TRBV7-9
CDR3 DNA: TGTGCCAGCAGCTCAACAGGGGGCGCAGATACGCAGTATTTT
CDR3 protein: CASSSTGGADTQYF

J gene: TRBJ1-5
clone size: NA
CDR3 length: 15
D gene: NA
V gene: TRBV9
CDR3 DNA: TGTGCCAGCAGCGCGAACTCCGGCCAGGGTCCTACTTTGCATTTT
CDR3 protein: CASSANSGQGPTLHF